This T cell receptor beta chain was captured in a study of cytomegalovirus exposure and HLA in healthy donors. Overall study results and limits: Most CMV-associated TCR beta chains appeared HLA-restricted in a later analysis. Of the V segments, some could not be distinguished, including TRBV6-2 and TRBV6-3, and were excluded. The investigators catalogued 150 to 200 TCR beta chains as cytomegalovirus-associated. Likely technical artifact: a cluster of highly shared sequence variants.

Use of 60 Vbeta and 13 Jbeta primers characterized the PCR. Repertoires were generated with immunoSEQ multiplex PCR, while TCRdb's copy carries only in-frame clones and drops some. The top ten clones hold under 2.5% of a sample with some 140,000 clones, roughly 70% of them seen once. Comments on this clone: Antigen specificity is unknown.

Trimming cost V 5 bases and J 3 bases, with 10 bases left between them. CDR1 is MNHEY and CDR2 is SVGAGI in the germline V gene. The CDR3 totals 13 residues. This TCR derives from a man younger than 45 in good health and CMV-seronegative. The rearrangement joins TRBV6-5 to TRBJ1-1; D unclear. The sample consisted of PBMCs. The CDR3 reads CASSQDVYTEAFF. CDR3 DNA sequence: TGTGCCAGCAGTCAGGATGTGTACACTGAAGCTTTCTTT.